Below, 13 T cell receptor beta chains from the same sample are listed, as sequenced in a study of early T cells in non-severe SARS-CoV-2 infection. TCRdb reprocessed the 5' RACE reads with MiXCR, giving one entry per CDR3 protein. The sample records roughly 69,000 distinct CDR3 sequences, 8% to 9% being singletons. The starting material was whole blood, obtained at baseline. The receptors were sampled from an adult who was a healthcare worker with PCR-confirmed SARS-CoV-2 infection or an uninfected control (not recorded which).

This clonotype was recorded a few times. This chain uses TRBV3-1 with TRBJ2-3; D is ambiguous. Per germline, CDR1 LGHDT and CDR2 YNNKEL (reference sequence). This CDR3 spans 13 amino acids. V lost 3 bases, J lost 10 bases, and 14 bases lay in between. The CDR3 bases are TGTGCCAGCAGCCAGGCAGTTGAGATCTCGCAGTATTTT. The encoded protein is CASSQAVEISQYF.

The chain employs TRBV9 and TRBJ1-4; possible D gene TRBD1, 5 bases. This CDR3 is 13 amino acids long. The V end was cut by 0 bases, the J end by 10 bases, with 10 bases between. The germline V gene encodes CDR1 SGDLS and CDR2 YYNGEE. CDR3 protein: CASSVAGGGKLFF. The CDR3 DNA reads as TGTGCCAGCAGCGTAGCTGGCGGGGGAAAACTGTTTTTT.

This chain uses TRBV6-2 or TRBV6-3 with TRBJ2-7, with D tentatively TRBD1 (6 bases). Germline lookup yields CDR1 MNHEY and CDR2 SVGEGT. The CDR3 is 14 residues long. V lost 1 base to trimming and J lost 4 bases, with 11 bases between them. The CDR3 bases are TGTGCCAGCAGTTACTTTGGACAGAAATACGAGCAGTACTTC. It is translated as CASSYFGQKYEQYF.

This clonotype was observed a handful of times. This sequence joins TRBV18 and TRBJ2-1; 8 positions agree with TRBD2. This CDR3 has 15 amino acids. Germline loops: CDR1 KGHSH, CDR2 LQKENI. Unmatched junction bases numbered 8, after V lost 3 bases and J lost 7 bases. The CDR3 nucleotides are TGTGCCAGCTCACCCACTAGCGGCCCTGGGAATGAGCAGTTCTTC. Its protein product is CASSPTSGPGNEQFF.

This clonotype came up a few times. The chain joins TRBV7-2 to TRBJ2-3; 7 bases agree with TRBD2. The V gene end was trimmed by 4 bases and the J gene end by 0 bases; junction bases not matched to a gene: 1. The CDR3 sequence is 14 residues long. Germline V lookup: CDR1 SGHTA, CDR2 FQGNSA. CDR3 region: CASSWGGSTDTQYF. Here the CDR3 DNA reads TGTGCCAGCAGCTGGGGGGGTAGCACAGATACGCAGTATTTT.

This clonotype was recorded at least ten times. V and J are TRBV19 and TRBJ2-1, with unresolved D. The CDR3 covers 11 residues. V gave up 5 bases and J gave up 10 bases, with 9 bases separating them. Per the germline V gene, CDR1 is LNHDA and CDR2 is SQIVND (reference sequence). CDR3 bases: TGTGCCAGTAGTTCGATCCGGGAGCAGTTCTTC. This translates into CASSSIREQFF.

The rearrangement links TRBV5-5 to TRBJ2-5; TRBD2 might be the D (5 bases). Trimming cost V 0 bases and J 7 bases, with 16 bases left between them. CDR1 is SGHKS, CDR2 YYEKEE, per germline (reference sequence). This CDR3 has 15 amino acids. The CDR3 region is CASSLGLASPGTQYF. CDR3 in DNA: TGTGCCAGCAGCTTGGGGCTAGCAAGTCCGGGGACCCAGTACTTC.

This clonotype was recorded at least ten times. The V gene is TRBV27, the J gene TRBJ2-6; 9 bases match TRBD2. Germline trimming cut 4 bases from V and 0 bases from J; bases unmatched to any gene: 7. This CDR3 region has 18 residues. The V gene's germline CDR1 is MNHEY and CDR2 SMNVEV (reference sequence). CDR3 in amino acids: CASSSYSGSTSGANVLTF. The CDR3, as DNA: TGTGCCAGCAGTTCATATAGCGGGAGTACCTCTGGGGCCAACGTCCTGACTTTC.

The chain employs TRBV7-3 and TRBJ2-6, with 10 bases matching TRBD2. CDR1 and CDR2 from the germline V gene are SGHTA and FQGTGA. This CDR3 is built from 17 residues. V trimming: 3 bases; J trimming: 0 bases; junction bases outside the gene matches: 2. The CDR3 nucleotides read TGTGCCAGCAGCTTCAGCGGGAGGGTCTCTGGGGCCAACGTCCTGACTTTC. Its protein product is CASSFSGRVSGANVLTF.

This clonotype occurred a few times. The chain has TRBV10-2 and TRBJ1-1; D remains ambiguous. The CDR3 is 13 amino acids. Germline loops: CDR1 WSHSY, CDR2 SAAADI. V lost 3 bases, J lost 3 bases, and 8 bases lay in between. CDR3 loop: CASSERWDTEAFF. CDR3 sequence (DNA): TGCGCCAGCAGTGAACGGTGGGACACTGAAGCTTTCTTT.

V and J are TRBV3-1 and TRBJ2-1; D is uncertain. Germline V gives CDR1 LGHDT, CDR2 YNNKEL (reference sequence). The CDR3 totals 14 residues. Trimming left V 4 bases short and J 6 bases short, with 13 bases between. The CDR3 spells CASSPLTTSNEQFF. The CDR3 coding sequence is TGTGCCAGCAGCCCATTAACTACATCCAATGAGCAGTTCTTC.

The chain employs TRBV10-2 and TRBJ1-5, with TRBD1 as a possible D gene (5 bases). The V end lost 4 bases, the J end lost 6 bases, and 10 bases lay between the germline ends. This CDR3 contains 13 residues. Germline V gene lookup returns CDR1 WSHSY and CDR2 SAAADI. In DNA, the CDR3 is TGCGCCAGCAGTGCCCCGCAGGGTCAGCCCCAGCATTTT. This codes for CASSAPQGQPQHF.

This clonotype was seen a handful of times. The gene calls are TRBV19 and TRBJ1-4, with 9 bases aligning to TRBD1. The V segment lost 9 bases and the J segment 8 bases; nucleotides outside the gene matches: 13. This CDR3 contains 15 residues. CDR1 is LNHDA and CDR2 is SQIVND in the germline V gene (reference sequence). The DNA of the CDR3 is TGTGCCAGGGGCCATACTGGGACAGGGTACGAAAAACTGTTTTTT. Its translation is CARGHTGTGYEKLFF. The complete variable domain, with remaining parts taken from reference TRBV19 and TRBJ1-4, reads DGGITQSPKYLFRKEGQNVTLSCEQNLNHDAMYWYRQDPGQGLRLIYYSQIVNDFQKGDIAEGYSVSREKKESFPLTVTSAQKNPTAFYLCARGHTGTGYEKLFFGSGTQLSVL.